What follows describes a single T cell receptor (beta chain). No antigen is known for it. This sample is part of a study of T cells in localized non-small cell lung cancer. CDR3 length: 13 amino acids. Germline V gives CDR1 SGDLS, CDR2 YYNGEE. The V and J ends lost 2 bases and 6 bases respectively, with 12 bases between them. Profiled with immunoSEQ multiplex PCR; TCRdb holds only in-frame clones, not every one. Here the sample spans 55,000 to 65,000 clones, approximately 90% being singletons. Study conclusions and caveats: A median approximately 59 of the top 100 tumor clones appeared in adjacent lung. Patients showing higher blood T cell density tended to see longer overall survival.

The chain is built from TRBV9 and TRBJ2-7; a weak D match, TRBD1 (5 bases). This clonotype was obtained from a man between 40 and 70 years old with stage I squamous cell lung carcinoma. The starting material was peripheral blood, obtained before any cancer treatment. CDR3 in DNA: TGTGCCAGCAGCGTTTTAGGGGAACGCGAGCAGTACTTC. Translated, it gives CASSVLGEREQYF.